The 9 T cell receptor beta chains below were found in one sample sequenced in a study of blood T cell repertoires in COVID-19. TCRdb's table, derived via immunoSEQ multiplex PCR, lists solely in-frame clones and lacks some. The sample consists of some 190,000 clones, just over 85% of them appearing once. The material sequenced was peripheral blood. Receptors were obtained from a man aged 18 to 29 with active or convalescent COVID-19.

This clone was recorded once. This chain joins TRBV6-4 and TRBJ1-1; 7 nucleotides match TRBD1. This CDR3 has 17 residues. The germline CDR1 and CDR2 sequences are MRHNA and SNTAGT. V shed 6 bases, J shed 1 base, and the junction held 14 bases outside the gene matches. CDR3 DNA sequence: TGTGCCAGCAGCACCACAGGGGCCAATAGGTGGAACACTGAAGCTTTCTTT. Its protein product is CASSTTGANRWNTEAFF.

In its sample, this clone was seen once. J is TRBJ2-1 and V is TRBV10-1, with a tentative D call TRBD2 (5 bases). V was cut by 4 bases and J by 5 bases, with 12 bases left in between. The CDR3 spans 14 residues. The germline gives CDR1 WNHNN, CDR2 SYGVQD (reference sequence). The CDR3 reads CASSGRTEDNEQFF. The CDR3 DNA follows: TGCGCCAGCAGTGGCAGGACTGAAGACAATGAGCAGTTCTTC.

This sequence joins TRBV6-5 and TRBJ2-7; D ambiguous. The germline CDR1 and CDR2 sequences are MNHEY and SVGAGI. The CDR3 spans 13 residues. V was clipped by 9 bases and J by 3 bases, with 15 bases between them. For the CDR3, the DNA is TGTGCCAGTTCTAGAAAAGAATTCTACGAGCAGTACTTC. Its translation is CASSRKEFYEQYF.

About this clone: This same CDR3 is encoded by further DNA sequences in the sample. V and J are TRBV2 and TRBJ2-2, with 8 bases lining up with TRBD2. This CDR3 has 15 residues. Germline CDR1 reads SNHLY; CDR2 reads FYNNEI. With V trimmed by 4 bases and J by 1 base, 2 bases remained unmatched. The CDR3 DNA is TGTGCCAGCAGTGGGACTAGCCGGAACACCGGGGAGCTGTTTTTT. Translation: CASSGTSRNTGELFF.

The chain is built from TRBV7-9 and TRBJ2-3; TRBD2 matches at 9 bases. V lost 6 bases, J lost 3 bases, and 13 bases stayed unmatched. The CDR3 has 17 amino acids. CDR1 SEHNR and CDR2 FQNEAQ come from the germline V gene (reference sequence). CDR3 loop: CASRVGMHSGGTDTQYF. CDR3 coding DNA: TGTGCCAGCAGGGTTGGGATGCATAGCGGGGGAACAGATACGCAGTATTTT.

The genes are TRBV5-6 and TRBJ1-2, with 11 positions matching TRBD1. The ends lost 4 bases at V and 4 bases at J; junction bases unmatched: 6. CDR1 SGHDT and CDR2 YYEEEE come from the germline V gene. CDR3 length: 15 amino acids. CDR3 DNA: TGTGCCAGCAGCGCCGGACAGGGGGCAATCTATGGCTACACCTTC. Its protein is CASSAGQGAIYGYTF. The complete variable domain, with remaining parts taken from reference TRBV5-6 and TRBJ1-2, reads DAGVTQSPTHLIKTRGQQVTLRCSPKSGHDTVSWYQQALGQGPQFIFQYYEEEERQRGNFPDRFSGHQFPNYSSELNVNALLLGDSALYLCASSAGQGAIYGYTFGSGTRLTVV.

The chain carries TRBV7-6 and TRBJ2-7; 10 nucleotides line up with TRBD2. The CDR3 sequence is 16 residues long. The V gene end was trimmed by 2 bases and the J gene end by 2 bases; junction bases not matched to a gene: 6. Germline values: CDR1 SGHVS, CDR2 FNYEAQ. CDR3 protein: CASSLLASGRTYEQYF. DNA of the CDR3: TGTGCCAGCAGCTTACTTGCTAGCGGGAGAACCTACGAGCAGTACTTC.

The chain combines TRBV9 with TRBJ2-1, with D tentatively TRBD1 (5 bases). Germline V gives CDR1 SGDLS, CDR2 YYNGEE. The CDR3 has 15 amino acids. Trimming removed 4 bases at V and 0 bases at J, with 11 bases between. The CDR3 protein is CASSPTDSSYNEQFF. The DNA of the CDR3 is TGTGCCAGCAGCCCCACCGACAGCTCCTACAATGAGCAGTTCTTC.

The count of this clone is one. The rearrangement uses TRBV9 and TRBJ1-4, with 7 bases that match TRBD1. Germline CDR1 is SGDLS and CDR2 is YYNGEE. This CDR3 comprises 16 residues. Germline trimming cut 2 bases from V and 2 bases from J; bases unmatched to any gene: 6. For the CDR3, the DNA is TGTGCCAGCAGCGTCGGGACAGCTTTTACTAATGAAAAACTGTTTTTT. Its translation: CASSVGTAFTNEKLFF. The entire variable domain, with the rest obtained from reference TRBV9 and TRBJ1-4, is as follows: DSGVTQTPKHLITATGQRVTLRCSPRSGDLSVYWYQQSLDQGLQFLIQYYNGEERAKGNILERFSAQQFPDLHSELNLSSLELGDSALYFCASSVGTAFTNEKLFFGSGTQLSVL.